The 9 T cell receptor beta chains below all came from one sample that was sequenced in a study of OX40 agonist ivuxolimab in advanced cancers. Only in-frame clones appear in the TCRdb table, and some are missing; sequencing was by immunoSEQ multiplex PCR. The sample includes some 81,000 clones, about nine tenths of them seen just once. The sequencing here drew on CD4+ or CD8+ T cells sorted from blood, taken in a trial of the OX40 agonist ivuxolimab. The receptors were sampled from an adult with an advanced solid tumor such as melanoma, head and neck, liver or kidney cancer.

V usage is TRBV19 and J usage is TRBJ2-1; the D gene is possibly TRBD2 (5 bases). The CDR3 covers 16 residues. Between the trimmed V and J ends, which lost 3 bases and 10 bases, there was a span of 22 bases. CDR1 is LNHDA and CDR2 is SQIVND in the germline V gene (reference sequence). The DNA of the CDR3 is TGTGCCAGTAGTATTAAAACTAGTTTGATTTCAGAGGAGCAGTTCTTC. Protein: CASSIKTSLISEEQFF.

The chain joins TRBV7-2 to TRBJ2-3; the D gene is possibly TRBD1 (5 bases). The CDR3 totals 13 residues. Germline V CDR1 and CDR2: SGHTA, FQGNSA. The V gene lost 7 bases and the J gene lost 2 bases, with 10 bases spanning the gap. The CDR3 is CASTPGPTDTQYF. In nucleotides, the CDR3 is TGTGCCAGCACCCCAGGGCCCACAGATACGCAGTATTTT.

The CDR3 sequence: CASSVAPGQSNEQFF. The CDR3 nucleotides are TGTGCCAGCAGCGTGGCACCGGGACAGTCCAATGAGCAGTTCTTC. The chain couples TRBV9 to TRBJ2-1, with 7 bases that match TRBD1. Looked up from germline, CDR1 is SGDLS and CDR2 is YYNGEE. J was trimmed by 6 bases and V by 2 bases; bases with no gene match: 8. This CDR3 spans 15 amino acids.

A single count supports this clone. V usage is TRBV19 and J usage is TRBJ1-2; D not resolved. This CDR3 is built from 11 residues. Trimming shortened V by 2 bases and J by 7 bases, and 5 bases separated the two germline ends. Germline assignment: CDR1 LNHDA and CDR2 SQIVND (reference sequence). For the CDR3, the DNA is TGTGCCAGTAGTATATGGTCTGGCTACACCTTC. Translating it yields CASSIWSGYTF.

The V gene is TRBV4-3, the J gene TRBJ2-7; the D gene could be TRBD1 or TRBD2 (6 bases each). Per the germline V gene, CDR1 is LGHNA and CDR2 is YSLEER. The ends were cut back, 0 bases at V and 4 bases at J, with 13 bases in the middle. The CDR3 extends over 15 amino acids. The CDR3 nucleotides read TGCGCCAGCAGCCAAGAGCACAGGGAGGTTTACGAGCAGTACTTC. This gives the protein CASSQEHREVYEQYF.

The chain combines TRBV19 with TRBJ1-2; maybe TRBD1 (6 bases). The V gene's germline CDR1 is LNHDA and CDR2 SQIVND (reference sequence). V was trimmed by 10 bases and J by 4 bases, leaving 10 bases between them. The CDR3 covers 11 residues. The CDR3 sequence is CATEQGYGYTF. In nucleotides, the CDR3 is TGTGCCACAGAACAGGGCTATGGCTACACCTTC.

V and J are TRBV4-2 and TRBJ1-2, with 9 bases lining up with TRBD1. The CDR3 has 16 amino acids. Germline CDR1 LGHNA, CDR2 YNFKEQ. V shed 5 bases and J 2 bases; nucleotides not matched to a gene: 9. This chain's CDR3 is CASSEPGQGLNYGYTF. The CDR3 bases are TGTGCCAGCAGCGAGCCGGGACAGGGTCTCAACTATGGCTACACCTTC.

The chain couples TRBV5-6 to TRBJ1-1; TRBD1 matches at 8 bases. With 0 bases clipped from V and 10 bases from J, the junction kept 5 bases outside the gene matches. Germline values: CDR1 SGHDT, CDR2 YYEEEE. The CDR3 has 13 residues. The CDR3 here is CASSLDIGTGAFF. The CDR3 nucleotides are TGTGCCAGCAGCTTGGATATAGGGACAGGAGCTTTCTTT.

The chain is built from TRBV4-2 and TRBJ1-2, with D unclear. This CDR3 has 13 residues. V shed 5 bases and J shed 1 base, with 8 bases lying between them. Germline V gene sequence: CDR1 LGHNA, CDR2 YNFKEQ. DNA of the CDR3: TGTGCCAGCAGCTTCGGGAATAACTATGGCTACACCTTC. Translating it yields CASSFGNNYGYTF.